This T cell receptor beta chain is from a study of control samples from healthy donors and cancer patients. The table came from immunoSEQ multiplex PCR; TCRdb's copy has only in-frame clones and leaves some out. The sample includes around 120,000 clones, approximately 90% seen only once; the top ten take less than 3%. The germline V gene has CDR1 SGHVS and CDR2 FQNEAQ. V lost 4 bases to trimming and J lost 0 bases; unmatched junction nucleotides: 17. The CDR3 is made up of 21 amino acids. This TCR was sampled from an older woman in good health. V gene TRBV7-8 combines with J gene TRBJ2-6; 8 bases map to TRBD2. Input material: blood. CDR3 nucleotides: TGTGCCAGCAGCTCAACCCATTGGGGAGCGGGGGCAAGCTCTGGGGCCAACGTCCTGACTTTC. This codes for CASSSTHWGAGASSGANVLTF.